Each of the 23 T cell receptor beta chains below was sequenced from the same sample in a study of identifying expanded T cells in peripheral blood. Clones were sequenced by immunoSEQ multiplex PCR, and TCRdb holds only the in-frame ones, with some missing. The sample has around 84,000 clones, around 90% seen once. Material for sequencing was blood. These receptors came from a person aged 18-69 years in good health.

The J gene is TRBJ2-7, the V gene TRBV5-6; 9 nucleotides align to TRBD2. CDR1 is SGHDT, CDR2 YYEEEE, per germline. This CDR3 is 15 amino acids long. Losses at the gene ends were 4 bases for V and 3 bases for J; bases not matched to a gene: 8. CDR3: CASSGGGRALYEQYF. The CDR3 bases are TGTGCCAGCAGCGGGGGCGGGAGGGCCCTCTACGAGCAGTACTTC.

V and J are TRBV10-3 and TRBJ2-3; 7 nucleotides align to TRBD2. Germline CDR1 ENHRY, CDR2 SYGVKD. The J segment lost 4 bases and the V segment lost 11 bases, leaving 3 bases of the junction unmatched. The CDR3 totals 11 residues. The chain's CDR3 is CASGRSDTQYF. In DNA, the CDR3 is TGTGCCTCCGGGAGGTCAGATACGCAGTATTTT.

This clone has a handful of counts. The chain joins TRBV10-3 to TRBJ1-2; D is ambiguous. The germline V gene has CDR1 ENHRY and CDR2 SYGVKD. The CDR3 runs 14 residues. The V end was cut by 0 bases, the J end by 6 bases, with 11 bases between. The CDR3 region is CAISESVGYDGYTF. DNA of the CDR3: TGTGCCATCAGTGAGTCGGTAGGGTACGATGGCTACACCTTC.

The chain combines TRBV5-4 with TRBJ1-2; possible D gene TRBD1, 5 bases. Germline lookup yields CDR1 SGHNT and CDR2 YYREEE (reference sequence). The length of the CDR3 is 14 residues. V shed 2 bases and J shed 7 bases, with 15 bases lying between them. The CDR3 bases are TGTGCCAGCAGCTTACTTGCAGGGCCGCTTGGCTACACCTTC. It codes for CASSLLAGPLGYTF. Combining the CDR3 with reference TRBV5-4 and TRBJ1-2 gives the whole variable domain ETGVTQSPTHLIKTRGQQVTLRCSSQSGHNTVSWYQQALGQGPQFIFQYYREEENGRGNFPPRFSGLQFPNYSSELNVNALELDDSALYLCASSLLAGPLGYTFGSGTRLTVV.

V is TRBV19 and J is TRBJ1-3; D is ambiguous. The CDR3 extends over 15 amino acids. V was cut by 5 bases and J by 0 bases, with 11 bases left in between. Germline CDR1 reads LNHDA; CDR2 reads SQIVND (reference sequence). The CDR3 here is CASSSVANSGNTIYF. For the CDR3, the DNA is TGTGCCAGTAGTTCTGTTGCGAACTCTGGAAACACCATATATTTT.

The chain combines TRBV29-1 with TRBJ1-5, with D unclear. With 6 bases removed from V and 7 bases from J, the gap between germline ends came to 16 bases. The CDR3 spans 13 residues. In germline, CDR1 is SQVTM, CDR2 ANQGSEA. The CDR3 DNA reads TGCAGCGTGCTTCGGGAATACGGGCAGCCCCAGCATTTT. This sequence encodes CSVLREYGQPQHF.

The chain recombines TRBV19 with TRBJ2-2; 7 bases are a match to TRBD1. The germline CDR1 and CDR2 sequences are LNHDA and SQIVND (reference sequence). CDR3 length: 14 amino acids. J was trimmed by 1 base and V by 5 bases; bases with no gene match: 1. The CDR3 is CASSRQGNTGELFF. For the CDR3, the DNA is TGTGCCAGTAGTCGACAGGGGAACACCGGGGAGCTGTTTTTT.

The rearrangement links TRBV5-6 to TRBJ1-3; D not resolved. Trimming removed 2 bases at V and 2 bases at J, with 14 bases between. CDR3 size: 16 residues. CDR1 and CDR2 (germline): SGHDT, YYEEEE. The CDR3 nucleotides are TGTGCCAGCAGCTTAAGTGAGGCCTCCCCTGGAAACACCATATATTTT. Its translation: CASSLSEASPGNTIYF.

This chain connects TRBV7-9 to TRBJ1-3; D ambiguous. The V end lost 1 base, the J end lost 4 bases, and 2 bases lay between the germline ends. Germline values: CDR1 SEHNR, CDR2 FQNEAQ (reference sequence). The CDR3 totals 12 residues. CDR3 loop: CASSLEGNTIYF. The CDR3, as DNA: TGTGCCAGCAGCTTAGAAGGAAACACCATATATTTT.

The V call is TRBV5-6, the J call TRBJ2-2; D is perhaps TRBD2 (6 bases). Trimming removed 2 bases at V and 4 bases at J, with 15 bases between. Germline CDR1 SGHDT, CDR2 YYEEEE. The CDR3 is made up of 16 amino acids. The CDR3 region has the DNA TGTGCCAGCAGCTTTGTCCAGGGACTGCTCACCGGGGAGCTGTTTTTT. Protein product: CASSFVQGLLTGELFF.

This chain connects TRBV15 to TRBJ2-3; the D gene is possibly TRBD1 (6 bases). V lost 3 bases and J 0 bases, leaving 7 bases between the germline ends. This CDR3 contains 14 residues. CDR1 and CDR2 (germline): LNHNV, YYDKDF (reference sequence). CDR3 in amino acids: CATSRDSSTDTQYF. CDR3 in DNA: TGTGCCACCAGCAGGGACAGCAGCACAGATACGCAGTATTTT.

This chain joins TRBV5-1 and TRBJ2-7; no clear D gene. Trimming took off 4 bases at V and 2 bases at J, with 4 bases between the two ends. Germline CDR1 and CDR2: SGHRS and YFSETQ. The CDR3 consists of 11 residues. CDR3 residues: CASSDAYEQYF. In nucleotides, the CDR3 is TGCGCCAGCAGCGATGCCTACGAGCAGTACTTC.

This chain connects TRBV5-8 to TRBJ1-5; no clear D. The CDR3 totals 14 residues. Germline CDR1 SGHTS, CDR2 YDEGEE. V gave up 0 bases and J gave up 7 bases, with 11 bases separating them. CDR3 DNA sequence: TGTGCCAGCAGCTTGGGGGAGACTAACCAGCCCCAGCATTTT. Its protein is CASSLGETNQPQHF.

This chain joins TRBV11-2 and TRBJ2-3; D gene ambiguous. The CDR3 consists of 12 residues. The germline gives CDR1 SGHAT, CDR2 FQNNGV. Trimming shortened V by 0 bases and J by 3 bases, and 1 base separated the two germline ends. The CDR3, as DNA: TGTGCCAGCAGCTTAGAAACAGATACGCAGTATTTT. Translated: CASSLETDTQYF. The entire variable domain, with the rest obtained from reference TRBV11-2 and TRBJ2-3, is as follows: EAGVAQSPRYKIIEKRQSVAFWCNPISGHATLYWYQQILGQGPKLLIQFQNNGVVDDSQLPKDRFSAERLKGVDSTLKIQPAKLEDSAVYLCASSLETDTQYFGPGTRLTVL.

This sequence joins TRBV7-9 and TRBJ1-2, with 8 bases fitting TRBD1. The germline V gene encodes CDR1 SEHNR and CDR2 FQNEAQ (reference sequence). V shed 2 bases, J shed 1 base, and the junction held 6 bases outside the gene matches. CDR3 size: 16 residues. CDR3 protein: CASSLFQGALNYGYTF. The CDR3, as DNA: TGTGCCAGCAGCTTATTTCAGGGGGCGCTTAACTATGGCTACACCTTC.

This chain connects TRBV10-1 to TRBJ1-1, with a possible D match to TRBD1 (6 bases). The CDR3 extends over 14 amino acids. Germline V gene sequence: CDR1 WNHNN, CDR2 SYGVQD (reference sequence). Trimming removed 7 bases at V and 10 bases at J, with 22 bases between. CDR3 coding DNA: TGCGCCAGCAACCTTCTTCGGGACAATATTAGAGCTTTCTTT. Translation gives CASNLLRDNIRAFF.

This chain joins TRBV18 and TRBJ1-1, with D perhaps matching TRBD1 (6 bases). CDR3 length: 14 residues. Looked up from germline, CDR1 is KGHSH and CDR2 is LQKENI. Trimming took 4 bases from V and 4 from J, leaving 13 bases between them. The CDR3 protein is CASSQGVESTEAFF. The CDR3 DNA follows: TGTGCCAGCTCACAGGGGGTGGAAAGCACTGAAGCTTTCTTT.

The chain carries TRBV12-5 and TRBJ1-2, with 9 bases aligning to TRBD1. The V gene end was trimmed by 1 base and the J gene end by 0 bases; junction bases not matched to a gene: 3. The germline gives CDR1 LGHNT, CDR2 FRNRAP. CDR3 length: 16 residues. The CDR3 protein is CASGLARDRANYGYTF. CDR3 nucleotide sequence: TGTGCTAGTGGTTTGGCCCGGGACAGGGCTAACTATGGCTACACCTTC.

The V and J genes are TRBV10-2 and TRBJ2-7; D is uncertain. This CDR3 has 12 residues. The germline V gene has CDR1 WSHSY and CDR2 SAAADI. V was clipped by 3 bases and J by 3 bases, with 6 bases between them. The CDR3 loop is CASSDTFYEQYF. DNA for the CDR3: TGCGCCAGCAGTGACACCTTCTACGAGCAGTACTTC.

The CDR3: CASSISPGGIQETQYF. DNA for the CDR3: TGTGCCAGTAGTATTTCTCCGGGGGGGATTCAAGAGACCCAGTACTTC. The V and J genes are TRBV19 and TRBJ2-5; 8 nucleotides agree with TRBD2. Germline V gene sequence: CDR1 LNHDA, CDR2 SQIVND (reference sequence). The CDR3 sequence is 16 residues long. V was clipped by 3 bases and J by 2 bases; unmatched bases: 8.

The chain couples TRBV7-2 to TRBJ1-3; unclear D gene. The V end lost 5 bases, the J end lost 0 bases, and 14 bases lay between the germline ends. The length of the CDR3 is 16 residues. Germline lookup yields CDR1 SGHTA and CDR2 FQGNSA. The CDR3 DNA sequence: TGTGCCAGCAGCCCTAGACCTAGAGACTCTGGAAACACCATATATTTT. This sequence encodes CASSPRPRDSGNTIYF.

In this sample, this clone turned up once. V is TRBV2 and J is TRBJ2-1, with 8 bases that match TRBD2. J gave up 2 bases and V 1 base, and 4 bases lay outside the gene matches. The CDR3 is 16 residues long. The V gene's germline CDR1 is SNHLY and CDR2 FYNNEI. For the CDR3, the DNA is TGTGCCAGCAGTGAAGGTACTAGCGGCCCCTACAATGAGCAGTTCTTC. It codes for CASSEGTSGPYNEQFF.

The genes are TRBV29-1 and TRBJ1-1; no clear D gene. Germline CDR1 reads SQVTM; CDR2 reads ANQGSEA. V was pared by 6 bases and J by 7 bases, with 9 bases between. The CDR3 loop spans 10 amino acids. CDR3 protein: CSVSAVEAFF. Written as DNA, the CDR3 is TGCAGCGTAAGTGCAGTTGAAGCTTTCTTT.